This TCR beta chain was identified during a study of cytomegalovirus exposure and HLA in healthy donors (TCRdb year 2017). Regarding the study in general: According to an earlier analysis of around 600 of the donors, some 180 million T cells yielded roughly 110 million unique TCR beta sequences and approximately 300 Gb of sequence data. Approximately 300 gigabases of sequencing data and around 90 million unique TCR sequences made up an early release that covered roughly 670 HLA-typed donors. Of the roughly 400 genotyped donors, roughly 80% were placed in the genetic ancestry cluster associated with self-reported Caucasian donors. The study aimed to test whether cataloging public T cell receptors could reveal signatures of past pathogen exposure. The study used immunosequencing to profile the T cell repertoires of several hundred subjects and linked those repertoires to cytomegalovirus serostatus. In addition to the first cohort of 666 subjects, a separate validation cohort of over 90 different subjects was used. To predict cytomegalovirus infection status, the study combined high-throughput TCR immunosequencing, statistical association of individual TCRs with disease status, and machine learning. A later analysis re-examined previously published TCR beta repertoires from around 670 donors and added high-resolution HLA genotyping to investigate patterns of TCR occurrence. Rather than drawing on any new phenotypic data, the later analysis identified candidate immune exposures from TCR beta sequences and the way those sequences occurred across donors. To decide whether each TCR beta V gene segment behaved as functional or pseudogenic, an earlier analysis of approximately 590 of the donors relied on high-throughput TCR beta sequencing. Donor age, sex, ethnicity and CMV serostatus were compiled together with the repertoire data. A later genetic analysis took genome-wide SNP genotypes for 398 of the 666 donors and used that subset as a discovery cohort. Every discovery cohort repertoire had been produced on one sequencing platform. Both class I and class II loci were covered by HLA typing, at four-digit resolution. Typing coverage differed by locus: A, B, C, DRB1 and DQB1 were typed in roughly 629-630 donors, DQA1 in approximately 520, DPA1 in around 610, and DPB1 in 472. Roughly 5 DR-DQ haplotypes were treated as single units for association and clustering because of strong linkage in the cohort. On average, roughly 240,000 unique TCR beta nucleotide sequences were sequenced per donor among some 420 genotyped donors of the cohort, with roughly 18% of those sequences being non-productive. General study outcomes and caveats: In a later analysis, HLA-associated TCR beta chains showed more clonal expansion and lower generation probabilities than non-associated chains that were equally common. Several of the top co-occurrence clusters appeared to be linked to parvovirus B19, influenza, CMV and Epstein-Barr virus, according to a later analysis. Because the 87-base-pair reads could not distinguish some IMGT-functional V segments, including TRBV6-2 and TRBV6-3, those segments were excluded. Linkage disequilibrium might explain the correlated functional status among segregating V segments, but an unknown experimental factor could not be excluded. A few of the identified cytomegalovirus-associated TCR beta chains were confirmed in vitro to be specific for cytomegalovirus antigens. V-gene and J-gene trimming of TCR beta chains was associated with a missense DCLRE1C variant in a later genetic analysis, and the association was replicated in an independent cohort. A cluster of highly shared sequence variants was judged likely to represent a technical artifact of the sequencing pipeline. A later analysis associated 16,951 TCR beta sequences with specific HLA alleles at a false discovery rate of 0.05. Most CMV-associated TCR beta chains appeared to be HLA-restricted in a later analysis, and the HLA associations seemed to be driven largely by CMV exposure. Most TCR sequences were observed very rarely across donors, whereas some public TCRs were present in many individuals. Strong co-occurrence of HLA alleles, especially DR and DQ, made assigning TCR associations to individual alleles difficult. Because counts were too low, roughly 17 rarely observed V segments, including chromosome 9 orphons, were left out of the earlier analysis of about 620 of the donors. It was suggested by the authors that the approach could potentially be generalized to other disease states and immunological phenotypes. For the cohort, immune exposure information was limited to CMV serostatus. A total of around 150 TCR beta chains were listed by the study as associated with cytomegalovirus. Because HLA typing was missing for some donors at each locus, association tests included only the typed subset. A later genetic analysis reported fewer N-insertions in productive TCRs among donors in an Asian-associated ancestry cluster than the roughly 670-donor mean. A further reported finding was that TCR beta sequences accurately predicted the HLA-A and HLA-B alleles for most subjects in the first cohort. The presence/absence analyses assumed that sequencing depth was roughly uniform across donors, and that assumption may not be true. A later analysis found that TCR association rates varied across HLA loci, with DRB1 alleles showing the most associated TCRs and HLA-C alleles the fewest. In both the original and validation cohorts, the classifier was reported to diagnose cytomegalovirus status with high specificity and sensitivity. In an earlier analysis of 587 of the donors, most TCR beta V segments appeared in productive rearrangements about 87% or about 30% of the time, broadly matching IMGT annotations. This cohort had only TCR beta chains sequenced, and the lack of alpha or paired-chain data limited which features could be detected.

The library came from the immunoSEQ multiplex PCR assay. The multiplex PCR relied on a mix of 60 forward primers for TCR Vbeta segments and 13 reverse primers for TCR Jbeta segments. A multiplex PCR assay on genomic DNA amplified the CDR3 region of rearranged TCR beta genes. Amplified TCR beta libraries were sequenced as 87-base-pair reads on the Illumina HiSeq System. The original pipeline was this. Across the 670 or so repertoires, a later analysis counted approximately 75 million unique TCR beta chains, roughly 11 million of which were shared by at least two donors. Raw reads were error-corrected and collapsed into unique sequences by a nearest-neighbor algorithm in which closely related sequences were merged to remove PCR and sequencing errors. Alignment of CDR3 sequences to IMGT reference sequences was used to assign V, D and J gene segments. For a sequence to be retained, a match of at least six nucleotides was required to both a V gene segment and a J gene segment. A rearrangement was called productive if the CDR3 had no stop codons and remained in frame with V and J, and every other rearrangement was called non-productive. CDR3 was defined according to IMGT convention as the region running from the second conserved V-encoded cysteine to the conserved J-encoded phenylalanine. The earlier analysis of more than 450 of the donors excluded sequences that lacked an unambiguous match to a single V gene segment. An earlier analysis of roughly 590 of the donors called V segments functional above 56.7% productive rearrangements and segregating when the between-donor standard deviation exceeded 5%. A statistical classification framework was built to diagnose cytomegalovirus status from the catalog of TCR beta chain sequences. V and J gene assignment, in a later analysis, came from comparing TCR nucleotide sequences with IMGT/GENE-DB human TR gene sequences. Using the TCRdist pipeline, a later analysis assigned CDR3 sequences along with most-parsimonious VDJ recombination scenarios. In a later analysis, each TCR beta chain was defined by its CDR3 amino acid sequence together with its V-gene family, and reads lacking a unique V-gene family were excluded. In a later analysis, 550 to 650 highly shared, low-generation-probability nucleotide sequences were removed to address suspected cross-contamination and a sequencing artifact. For each public chain, a later analysis derived a clonal expansion index from normalized ranks of inferred template counts within each repertoire. A later analysis computed generation probabilities with a VDJ recombination model fitted to out-of-frame rearrangements, and checked the results against IGoR. In a later analysis, hypergeometric tests were used to score TCR-TCR, TCR-HLA and TCR-CMV co-occurrence, with a repertoire-size bias correction applied to TCR pairs. False discovery rates were estimated in a later analysis by permuting HLA or CMV assignments 20 times. A later analysis grouped co-occurring TCRs with DBSCAN, adding TCRdist sequence similarity when clustering within HLA-allele-positive subsets. Repertoires with fewer than 30,000 or more than 120,000 public chains, plus five repertoires with anomalous nucleotide sharing, were excluded from co-occurrence clustering. TCRdb limited this immuneACCESS table to in-frame rearrangements with V and J called. A share of clones is missing; checked studies link under half to unresolved V genes, and the rest is unexplained. From that table come the V and J calls and clone size; the DNA was used to work out D and trimming. A total of some 120,000 clones appear in this sample, just under 75% of them only once. The ten largest clones represent more than 4.5% of the sample.

On this clone: Its antigen is currently not known. No base quality information exists; no much larger clone differs at one position.

Sequences SGHVS (CDR1) and FQNEAQ (CDR2) are obtained from the germline V gene. Germline trimming amounts to 5 bases on V and 4 bases on J, with 6 as the count of junction bases outside the gene matches. Reading from cysteine to phenylalanine, the CDR3 counts 16 amino acids. Just CDR3 DNA is preserved here, 48 bases in frame from base 1. The cohort was made up of several hundred healthy bone marrow donors. All cohort members were sampled while nominally healthy, although unrecorded immune exposures were likely present. The donor was CMV seropositive and belonged to the group of a few hundred seropositive cohort members. Each donor provided a peripheral blood sample, and peripheral blood mononuclear cells were used for TCR beta sequencing. The Qiagen DNeasy Blood Extraction Kit was used to extract genomic DNA from the blood cell samples.

Sequences were obtained from PBMCs. The sequence links TRBV7-8 to TRBJ2-2; 11 middle bases align to TRBD2. The sequence derives from a man aged 55 to 70 in good health and CMV-seropositive. This receptor has the CDR3 CASSPGLAVITGELFF. In nucleotide form, the sequence is TGTGCCAGCAGCCCGGGACTAGCGGTCATCACCGGGGAGCTGTTTTTT.